These 16 T cell receptor beta chains originate from one sample sequenced in a study of OX40 agonist ivuxolimab in advanced cancers. This table comes from immunoSEQ multiplex PCR, and its TCRdb copy is limited to in-frame clones, with some not included. There are approximately 70,000 clones in the sample; approximately 87% occur only once, and over 5% lies in the top ten. This specimen consisted of CD4+ or CD8+ T cells sorted from blood, obtained in a trial of the OX40 agonist ivuxolimab. All receptors derive from an adult with an advanced solid tumor such as melanoma, head and neck, liver or kidney cancer.

This rearrangement joins TRBV28 to TRBJ2-5, with 10 positions matching TRBD2. Germline-derived CDR1 and CDR2 are MDHEN and SYDVKM. This CDR3 has 18 amino acids. V lost 3 bases, J lost 0 bases, and 10 bases stayed unmatched. The CDR3 reads CASSFLLTGLANQETQYF. The CDR3 nucleotides read TGTGCCAGCAGTTTTCTCCTAACGGGACTAGCGAACCAAGAGACCCAGTACTTC.

This clone was counted between two and nine times. The CDR3 loop is CASISGLGEGTDTQYF. The CDR3 region has the DNA TGTGCCAGCATTTCGGGCTTGGGAGAAGGGACAGATACGCAGTATTTT. V usage is TRBV13 and J usage is TRBJ2-3; tentatively, D is TRBD2 (5 bases). V gave up 7 bases and J gave up 3 bases, with 20 bases separating them. This CDR3 spans 16 amino acids. CDR1 is PRHDT, CDR2 FYEKMQ, per germline (reference sequence).

V gene TRBV10-3 combines with J gene TRBJ2-3, with a possible D match to TRBD2 (7 bases). Germline V gene data show CDR1 as ENHRY and CDR2 as SYGVKD. The CDR3 covers 15 residues. V dropped 5 bases and J dropped 3 bases, with 15 bases sitting between them. DNA for the CDR3: TGTGCCATCAGTCCACGGGGGGCCCCAACAGATACGCAGTATTTT. Translated: CAISPRGAPTDTQYF.

A few counts support this clone. The genes are TRBV5-1 and TRBJ2-3, with 12 positions matching TRBD1. This CDR3 has 17 amino acids. V lost 8 bases and J lost 1; bases outside the gene matches: 11. Germline CDR1 and CDR2: SGHRS and YFSETQ. The CDR3 loop is CASTGQGARWGTDTQYF. The CDR3 DNA sequence: TGCGCCAGTACGGGACAGGGGGCTCGGTGGGGCACAGATACGCAGTATTTT.

The rearrangement links TRBV10-3 to TRBJ1-4, with 7 positions matching TRBD1. The ends lost 4 bases at V and 6 bases at J; junction bases unmatched: 11. CDR1 and CDR2 (germline): ENHRY, SYGVKD. This CDR3 comprises 16 residues. Here the CDR3 reads CAISVNRGELYEKLFF. In DNA, the CDR3 is TGTGCCATCAGTGTAAACAGGGGAGAGTTGTATGAAAAACTGTTTTTT.

This chain connects TRBV5-5 to TRBJ2-3; 11 nucleotides match TRBD2. Germline values: CDR1 SGHKS, CDR2 YYEKEE (reference sequence). This CDR3 spans 15 amino acids. The J segment lost 8 bases and the V segment lost 0 bases, leaving 5 bases of the junction unmatched. The DNA for the CDR3 is TGTGCCAGCAGCTTGGCACTAGCGGGGGTGGGTACGCAGTATTTT. It specifies CASSLALAGVGTQYF. Full variable domain (remainder filled in from reference TRBV5-5 and TRBJ2-3): DAGVTQSPTHLIKTRGQQVTLRCSPISGHKSVSWYQQVLGQGPQFIFQYYEKEERGRGNFPDRFSARQFPNYSSELNVNALLLGDSALYLCASSLALAGVGTQYFGPGTRLTVL.

CDR3 nucleotide sequence: TGTGCCAGCAGCTTACAGGCAGGGGCCTACGAGCAGTACTTC. This translates into CASSLQAGAYEQYF. The V call is TRBV7-3, the J call TRBJ2-5, with a tentative D call TRBD1 (6 bases). The better agreement between TRBJ2-7 and the DNA end casts doubt on the J call. The CDR3 runs 14 residues. The germline gives CDR1 SGHTA, CDR2 FQGTGA.

The chain combines TRBV5-6 with TRBJ2-7; D might be TRBD1 (6 bases). The CDR3 runs 15 residues. The V end was cut by 4 bases, the J end by 3 bases, with 17 bases between. From germline, CDR1 is SGHDT and CDR2 YYEEEE. The CDR3 region has the DNA TGTGCCAGCAGCCTCCGCATCGGACAGAGCTACGAGCAGTACTTC. This encodes CASSLRIGQSYEQYF. Full variable domain (rest looked up from reference TRBV5-6 and TRBJ2-7): DAGVTQSPTHLIKTRGQQVTLRCSPKSGHDTVSWYQQALGQGPQFIFQYYEEEERQRGNFPDRFSGHQFPNYSSELNVNALLLGDSALYLCASSLRIGQSYEQYFGPGTRLTVT.

The CDR3: CASGDGTINTEAFF. Written as DNA, the CDR3 is TGCGCCAGCGGAGACGGGACAATTAACACTGAAGCTTTCTTT. The chain links TRBV5-1 to TRBJ1-1, with TRBD1 as a possible D gene (6 bases). V was pared by 7 bases and J by 2 bases, with 15 bases between. This CDR3 is built from 14 residues. Germline CDR1 and CDR2: SGHRS and YFSETQ.

This clone has just a few counts. DNA for the CDR3: TGTGCCAGCAGCTTGGCAGAATTAGGTCCCAAAAACATTCAGTACTTC. This sequence encodes CASSLAELGPKNIQYF. The rearrangement joins TRBV5-4 to TRBJ2-4; no clear D gene. The CDR3 runs to 16 residues. The germline V gene encodes CDR1 SGHNT and CDR2 YYREEE (reference sequence). Trimming left V 0 bases short and J 2 bases short, with 12 bases between.

This sequence joins TRBV29-1 and TRBJ2-2; 8 bases are a match to TRBD1. The CDR3 spans 13 residues. The germline V gene encodes CDR1 SQVTM and CDR2 ANQGSEA. Germline trimming cut 6 bases from V and 6 bases from J; bases unmatched to any gene: 6. The CDR3 DNA reads as TGCAGCGTAGACCCGACAGGGGCCGGGGAGCTGTTTTTT. Amino acids: CSVDPTGAGELFF.

The chain couples TRBV19 to TRBJ2-7, with D possibly called TRBD1 or TRBD2 (5 bases each). CDR1 is LNHDA, CDR2 SQIVND, per germline (reference sequence). V lost 4 bases and J 3 bases, leaving 13 bases between the germline ends. This CDR3 comprises 14 residues. The CDR3 coding sequence is TGTGCCAGTAGTACCCTCTGGGACGGCTACGAGCAGTACTTC. Translated: CASSTLWDGYEQYF.

The chain combines TRBV19 with TRBJ1-2, with TRBD1 matching 11 bases. CDR1 is LNHDA, CDR2 SQIVND, per germline (reference sequence). The CDR3 sequence is 17 residues long. The trim removed 3 bases at V and 1 base at J, leaving 7 bases unmatched. CDR3 sequence: CASSIGQGAIGNYGYTF. The CDR3 DNA reads as TGTGCCAGTAGTATCGGACAGGGGGCGATTGGTAACTATGGCTACACCTTC. Combining the CDR3 with reference TRBV19 and TRBJ1-2 gives the whole variable domain DGGITQSPKYLFRKEGQNVTLSCEQNLNHDAMYWYRQDPGQGLRLIYYSQIVNDFQKGDIAEGYSVSREKKESFPLTVTSAQKNPTAFYLCASSIGQGAIGNYGYTFGSGTRLTVV.

There are a few counts of this clone. This chain joins TRBV7-8 and TRBJ1-1, with 8 bases matching TRBD1. Germline CDR1 reads SGHVS; CDR2 reads FQNEAQ. The CDR3 is 15 residues long. Trimming removed 1 base from V and 4 bases from J; junction bases left unmatched: 5. CDR3 sequence reads: CASSLDDRGITEAFF. The CDR3 nucleotides read TGTGCCAGCAGCTTAGATGACAGGGGCATCACTGAAGCTTTCTTT.

The V gene is TRBV18, the J gene TRBJ1-3; D is undetermined. The length of the CDR3 is 17 residues. Germline-derived CDR1 and CDR2 are KGHSH and LQKENI. Trimming took 6 bases from V and 0 from J, leaving 18 bases between them. The CDR3 spells CASSPLTRATSGNTIYF. The DNA of the CDR3 is TGTGCCAGCTCCCCTCTTACGCGGGCAACCTCTGGAAACACCATATATTTT.

The chain couples TRBV2 to TRBJ2-1, with 8 bases matching TRBD2. The CDR3 length is 17 residues. The germline gives CDR1 SNHLY, CDR2 FYNNEI. After removal of 0 bases from V and 2 bases from J, the junction contained 6 bases not matched to a gene. The CDR3 sequence is CASSEAERENTYNEQFF. CDR3 sequence (DNA): TGTGCCAGCAGTGAAGCTGAGCGGGAGAACACCTACAATGAGCAGTTCTTC.